Listed below are T cell receptor beta chains from one sample, sequenced in a study of CD8+CD57+ T cells in acquired aplastic anemia. TCRdb reanalysed the reads using MiXCR and keeps one entry per CDR3 protein. This sample has over 150,000 distinct CDR3 sequences, with approximately 48% found just once. Sequencing input: sorted CD4+, CD8+, or CD8+CD57+ T cells (not recorded which) from PBMCs. All receptors derive from a human donor with aplastic anemia. Both conserved end residues are part of each CDR3. The order of the fields is CDR3 protein, V gene.

CDR3aa: CASRRTGAEAFF; v_gene: TRBV12-3/TRBV12-4
CDR3aa: CSVERALNTEAFF; v_gene: TRBV29-1
CDR3aa: CASKGPRGYGYTF; v_gene: TRBV2
CDR3aa: CASSFQDTGELFF; v_gene: TRBV5-6
CDR3aa: CASHRGGAETQYF; v_gene: TRBV2
CDR3aa: CDSSECAGTSGGPDTQYF; v_gene: TRBV10-1
CDR3aa: CSAAGTGFNSPLHF; v_gene: TRBV29-1
CDR3aa: CAISEVEGALGGELFF; v_gene: TRBV10-3
CDR3aa: CASSVVGRMGETQYF; v_gene: TRBV9
CDR3aa: CASSEGGRSHTDTQYF; v_gene: TRBV25-1
CDR3aa: CASSLGEGNQPQHF; v_gene: TRBV7-9
CDR3aa: CAIRDIAERPYYEQYF; v_gene: TRBV10-3
CDR3aa: CASSLTRTYGYTF; v_gene: TRBV7-9
CDR3aa: CSVRGASRSNEKLFF; v_gene: TRBV20-1
CDR3aa: CAREQLAGDGDTQYF; v_gene: TRBV2
CDR3aa: CASSLRDLNSPLHF; v_gene: TRBV12-3/TRBV12-4
CDR3aa: CASRDRAETQYF; v_gene: TRBV2
CDR3aa: CASSSWGGPYEQYF; v_gene: TRBV7-2
CDR3aa: CATSEGGDTGELFF; v_gene: TRBV24-1
CDR3aa: CASSLGLDGNQPQHF; v_gene: TRBV5-1
CDR3aa: CASSQESGFGGVYGYTF; v_gene: TRBV4-1
CDR3aa: CSATSGRVRNTIYF; v_gene: TRBV20-1
CDR3aa: CASSPRDSLRYVYTF; v_gene: TRBV10-2
CDR3aa: CATSNNTNGNTEAFF; v_gene: TRBV24-1
CDR3aa: CASSLAEAGNTIYF; v_gene: TRBV5-1
CDR3aa: CATSRGAVQETQYF; v_gene: TRBV15
CDR3aa: CASTGWNSPLHF; v_gene: TRBV7-9
CDR3aa: CASSLFTEAFF; v_gene: TRBV12-3/TRBV12-4
CDR3aa: CASSLGVPGRRETQYF; v_gene: TRBV7-9
CDR3aa: CATSDPPQGGGTEAFF; v_gene: TRBV24-1
CDR3aa: CATSPTGFGYTF; v_gene: TRBV24-1
CDR3aa: CASSIGEIYEQYF; v_gene: TRBV19
CDR3aa: CASSARDRGTGELFF; v_gene: TRBV9
CDR3aa: CASSTGTGELFF; v_gene: TRBV19
CDR3aa: CASSGPYRGRQFF; v_gene: TRBV24-1
CDR3aa: CATSSLLAGDYEQYF; v_gene: TRBV15
CDR3aa: CASSLGYRLGGGYTF; v_gene: TRBV13
CDR3aa: CSARALSGGAIREETQYF; v_gene: TRBV20-1
CDR3aa: CASSLTGTDNYGYTF; v_gene: TRBV7-3
CDR3aa: CASSLGQWRAQYF; v_gene: TRBV7-6
CDR3aa: CASSEYTGRGGYTF; v_gene: TRBV6-1
CDR3aa: CASSQDWGGGLKEKLFF; v_gene: TRBV4-1
CDR3aa: CASSLDPSGGSDTQYF; v_gene: TRBV11-2
CDR3aa: CASSETRTGTYGYTF; v_gene: TRBV7-2
CDR3aa: CASSETTGNSPLHF; v_gene: TRBV9